This entry lists 12 T cell receptor delta chains sequenced from one sample in a study of γδ T cells in repeated Plasmodium falciparum infection. TCRdb applied CATT to the multiplex PCR reads for clone calling. The sample has 85,000 to 90,000 delta-chain clones; under 1.5% are singletons. Flow sorting of PBMC yielded separate Vgamma9/Vdelta2+ and Vdelta2-negative gammadelta T cell populations for bulk repertoire analysis. Sequenced: gamma-delta T cells from blood. The receptor source for this set is a pool of human donors (malaria-infected and uninfected, not separated).

On this clone itself: TCRdb's entry gives the protein of a much larger clone, which mismatches this DNA's translation at residue 10, likely from a read error; the protein reported here is translated from the DNA. The chain employs TRDV1 and TRDJ1; D is undetermined. The J gene, missing from TCRdb, was assigned here through DNA to germline matching. V dropped 0 bases and J dropped 1 base, with 51 bases sitting between them. Germline V gene sequence: CDR1 TSWWSYY, CDR2 QGS. The CDR3 covers 29 residues. CDR3 region: CALGELSFLRTLLPERVRTALGGTDKLIF. The CDR3 DNA follows: TGTGCTCTTGGGGAACTTTCGTTTTTAAGGACTCTCTTACCCGAGAGGGTCAGGACGGCCCTTGGTGGCACCGATAAACTCATCTTT.

With respect to this clone: TCRdb records a much larger clone's protein for this DNA, with a difference at residue 6 that likely arises from a read error; the protein given is the translation of the DNA. The J gene is TRDJ1, the V gene TRDV1; D is uncertain. The germline V gene has CDR1 TSWWSYY and CDR2 QGS. The V gene lost 3 bases and the J gene lost 6 bases, with 8 bases spanning the gap. CDR3 size: 12 residues. CDR3 loop: CALGEIGYKLIF. DNA of the CDR3: TGTGCTCTTGGGGAGATAGGGTATAAACTCATCTTT.

At least ten counts were recorded for this clone. The chain employs TRDV1 and TRDJ3; 13 bases are a match to TRDD3. V lost 1 base, J lost 0 bases, and 21 bases stayed unmatched. The CDR3 has 26 residues. The germline gives CDR1 TSWWSYY, CDR2 QGS. The CDR3 reads CALGEQGGSTGGYEVFSSWDTRQMFF. CDR3 DNA: TGTGCTCTTGGGGAACAGGGGGGGAGTACTGGGGGATACGAAGTATTTTCCTCCTGGGACACCCGACAGATGTTTTTC.

This clone was found a few times. The TCRdb protein, from a much larger clone, departs from this DNA's translation at residue 6, likely by read error; the protein shown derives from the DNA. The chain has TRDV2 and TRDJ1; the D is unclear. TCRdb gives no J gene; it was assigned here by matching the DNA to germline. CDR3 length: 15 residues. V was pared by 3 bases and J by 7 bases, with 20 bases between. Germline V gene sequence: CDR1 GEAIGNYY, CDR2 EKD. For the CDR3, the DNA is TGTGCCTGTGACCCCTCACAACGTCCGCACGGTAAACTCATCTTT. Residues: CACDPSQRPHGKLIF.

As concerns this clone: TCRdb assigns this DNA the protein of a much larger clone, which departs from its translation at residue 20; this likely reflects a read error, and the protein shown comes from translating the DNA. The J gene was not called, though the V gene is TRDV1; no check of the table's D call, TRDD2, against the DNA was made. Germline lookup yields CDR1 TSWWSYY and CDR2 QGS. The CDR3 extends over 22 amino acids. CDR3 DNA sequence: TGTGCTCTTGGTCCGCAAGCCTTCCTACAACCACTACTTCATCACGACACCGATAAACCCATCTTT. Its protein product is CALGPQAFLQPLLHHDTDKPIF.

This clone showed up just a few times. A far larger clone differs by one base, so this is likely a read error. Different DNA sequences within this sample yield the same CDR3. The J gene is TRDJ3, the V gene TRDV2; D is perhaps TRDD3 (5 bases). TCRdb does not report a J gene; here it was assigned by matching the DNA to germline references. V lost 0 bases to trimming and J lost 0 bases, with 14 bases between them. The CDR3 runs to 19 residues. Germline V gives CDR1 GEAIGNYY, CDR2 EKD. CDR3 DNA: TGTGCCTGTGACACCGCGGGGGGTCCAAGCTCCTGGGACACCCGACAGATGTTTTTC. Its protein is CACDTAGGPSSWDTRQMFF.

At least ten counts were recorded for this clone. Given a far larger clone just one base away, this is likely a sequencing read error. This CDR3 is also generated by other DNA sequences in the sample. The chain combines TRDV1 with TRDJ1; 8 bases fit TRDD3. Here the J gene came from matching the DNA to germline, since TCRdb omits it. The length of the CDR3 is 21 residues. The germline CDR1 and CDR2 sequences are TSWWSYY and QGS. The J segment lost 0 bases and the V segment lost 3 bases, leaving 21 bases of the junction unmatched. This CDR3 reads CALGDLDGTGGYVIYTDKLIF. For the CDR3, the DNA is TGTGCTCTTGGGGATCTGGACGGTACTGGGGGGTACGTCATATACACCGATAAACTCATCTTT.

This clone was observed many times. The genes are TRDV1 and TRDJ1, with 9 nucleotides matching TRDD2. Trimming took 4 bases from V and 0 from J; bases not matched to a gene: 15. CDR1 and CDR2 from the germline V gene are TSWWSYY and QGS. The CDR3 is 19 amino acids. CDR3 amino acids: CALGAPSYSGGRHTDKLIF. In DNA form, the CDR3 reads TGTGCTCTTGGGGCACCTTCCTACTCTGGGGGCCGCCACACCGATAAACTCATCTTT.

In this sample, this clone turned up a few times. The protein TCRdb lists belongs to a much larger clone and differs from this DNA's translation at residue 15, which points to a read error; the protein shown is made from the DNA. The V and J genes are TRDV1 and TRDJ1, with 8 bases that match TRDD3. Germline CDR1 and CDR2: TSWWSYY and QGS. The CDR3 sequence is 22 residues long. V gave up 3 bases and J gave up 4 bases; unmatched junction bases: 28. The CDR3 DNA reads as TGTGCTCTTGGGGAGGCTACGAGGTGGGGGATTTGCTGCCCGTCGACTGGCGATAAACTCATCTTT. Residues: CALGEATRWGICCPSTGDKLIF.

This clone was seen only a few times. Translating this DNA gives a protein that differs at residue 2 from the TCRdb one, which belongs to a much larger clone; a read error is likely, and the protein shown is this translation. CDR3 nucleotides: TGTTCTCTTGGGGAAGAAGCCTTTCCCACCGATAAGCTCATCTTT. Translated: CSLGEEAFPTDKLIF. This rearrangement joins TRDV1 to TRDJ1; tentative D call: TRDD3 (5 bases). CDR3 length equals 15 residues. Germline values: CDR1 TSWWSYY, CDR2 QGS.

This clone was seen a handful of times. The protein that TCRdb holds for this DNA derives from a much larger clone and differs from the translated DNA at residue 13, which likely indicates a read error; the protein shown here is translated from the DNA. Within the sample, other DNA sequences also encode this same CDR3. This chain links TRDV2 with TRDJ2, with TRDD3 identical over 13 bases. CDR3 length: 15 amino acids. The germline V gene has CDR1 GEAIGNYY and CDR2 EKD. CDR3 in DNA: TGCGCCTGTGACTGGGGGATACGCGGGACAGCACAACCCTTCTTT. As protein: CACDWGIRGTAQPFF.

This clone was observed many times. This sequence is one base from a far larger clone and is likely a read error. The identical CDR3 is also encoded by other nucleotide sequences in the sample. The chain joins TRDV1 to TRDJ1; 11 nucleotides agree with TRDD3. V lost 6 bases and J lost 0; bases outside the gene matches: 33. Germline CDR1 and CDR2: TSWWSYY and QGS. The CDR3 is made up of 25 amino acids. The DNA of the CDR3 is TGTGCTCTTGGAATAGGGTGGCGACCTCCCATCTGGGGGATACCCGAGGAATCGTACACCGATAAACTCATCTTT. Its translation: CALGIGWRPPIWGIPEESYTDKLIF.